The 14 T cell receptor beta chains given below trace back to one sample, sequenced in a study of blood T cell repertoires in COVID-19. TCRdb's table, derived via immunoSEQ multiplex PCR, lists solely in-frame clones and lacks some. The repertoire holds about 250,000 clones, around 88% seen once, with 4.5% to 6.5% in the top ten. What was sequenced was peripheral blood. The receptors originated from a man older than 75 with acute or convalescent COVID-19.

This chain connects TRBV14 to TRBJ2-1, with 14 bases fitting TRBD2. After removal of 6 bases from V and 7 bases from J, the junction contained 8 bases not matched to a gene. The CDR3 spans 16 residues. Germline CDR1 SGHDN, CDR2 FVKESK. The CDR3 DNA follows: TGTGCCAGCAGTAAGGGACTAGCGGGAGTATTGAATGAGCAGTTCTTC. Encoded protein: CASSKGLAGVLNEQFF. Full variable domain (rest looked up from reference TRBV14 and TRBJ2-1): EAGVTQFPSHSVIEKGQTVTLRCDPISGHDNLYWYRRVMGKEIKFLLHFVKESKQDESGMPNNRFLAERTGGTYSTLKVQPAELEDSGVYFCASSKGLAGVLNEQFFGPGTRLTVL.

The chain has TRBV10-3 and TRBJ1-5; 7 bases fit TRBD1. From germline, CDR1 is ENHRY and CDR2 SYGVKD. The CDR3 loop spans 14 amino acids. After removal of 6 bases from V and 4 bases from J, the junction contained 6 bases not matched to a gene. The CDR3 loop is CAIRGDSSNQPQHF. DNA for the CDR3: TGTGCCATCAGGGGGGACAGTTCTAATCAGCCCCAGCATTTT.

The CDR3, as DNA: TGTGCCAGCAGTTTCTCCCCGGACACTGAAGCTTTCTTT. Protein product: CASSFSPDTEAFF. This chain connects TRBV27 to TRBJ1-1, with D unresolved. From germline, CDR1 is MNHEY and CDR2 SMNVEV (reference sequence). There are 13 residues in the CDR3. Trimming took off 3 bases at V and 3 bases at J, with 8 bases between the two ends.

This chain's CDR3 is CASSQEMRNTQYF. The CDR3 DNA reads as TGTGCCAGCAGCCAAGAGATGCGCAATACGCAGTATTTT. The rearrangement links TRBV4-2 to TRBJ2-3; no clear D gene. This CDR3 comprises 13 residues. V was cut by 0 bases and J by 7 bases, with 8 bases left in between. The germline CDR1 and CDR2 sequences are LGHNA and YNFKEQ.

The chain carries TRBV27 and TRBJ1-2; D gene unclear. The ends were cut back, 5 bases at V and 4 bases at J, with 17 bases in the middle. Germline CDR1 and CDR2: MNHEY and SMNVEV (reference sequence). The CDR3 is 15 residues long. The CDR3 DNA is TGTGCCAGCAGTCCCTCCCCTCCCACATCCTATGGCTACACCTTC. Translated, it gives CASSPSPPTSYGYTF.

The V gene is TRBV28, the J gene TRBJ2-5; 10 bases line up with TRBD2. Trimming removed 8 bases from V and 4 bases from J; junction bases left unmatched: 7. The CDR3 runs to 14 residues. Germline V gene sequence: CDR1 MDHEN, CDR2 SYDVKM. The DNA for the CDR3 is TGTGCCAGCGGACCGATAGCGGGAGGAGAGACCCAGTACTTC. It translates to CASGPIAGGETQYF.

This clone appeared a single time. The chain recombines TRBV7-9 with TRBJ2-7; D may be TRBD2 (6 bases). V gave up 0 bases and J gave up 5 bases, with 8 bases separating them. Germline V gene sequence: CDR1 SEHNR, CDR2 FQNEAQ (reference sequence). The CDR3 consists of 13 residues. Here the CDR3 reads CASSLAGGNEQYF. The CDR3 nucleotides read TGTGCCAGCAGCTTAGCAGGAGGGAACGAGCAGTACTTC. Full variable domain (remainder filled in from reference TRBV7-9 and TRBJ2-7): DTGVSQNPRHKITKRGQNVTFRCDPISEHNRLYWYRQTLGQGPEFLTYFQNEAQLEKSRLLSDRFSAERPKGSFSTLEIQRTEQGDSAMYLCASSLAGGNEQYFGPGTRLTVT.

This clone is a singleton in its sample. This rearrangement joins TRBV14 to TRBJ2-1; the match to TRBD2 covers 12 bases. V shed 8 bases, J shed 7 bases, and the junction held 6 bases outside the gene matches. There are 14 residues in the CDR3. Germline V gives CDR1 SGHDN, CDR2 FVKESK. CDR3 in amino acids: CASGLAGLMNEQFF. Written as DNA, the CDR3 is TGTGCCAGCGGACTAGCGGGACTCATGAATGAGCAGTTCTTC.

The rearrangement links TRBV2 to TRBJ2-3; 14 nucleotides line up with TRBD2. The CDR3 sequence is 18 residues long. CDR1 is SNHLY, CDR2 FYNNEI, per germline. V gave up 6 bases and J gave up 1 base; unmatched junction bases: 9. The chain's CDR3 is CASSGPRLAGGGTDTQYF. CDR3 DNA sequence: TGTGCCAGCAGCGGCCCCCGACTAGCGGGAGGGGGCACAGATACGCAGTATTTT.

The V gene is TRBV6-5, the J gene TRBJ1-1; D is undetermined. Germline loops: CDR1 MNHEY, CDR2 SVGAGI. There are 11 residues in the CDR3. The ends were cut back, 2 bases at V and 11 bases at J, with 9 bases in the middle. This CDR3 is CASSYTPRAFF. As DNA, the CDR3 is TGTGCCAGCAGTTACACCCCGCGGGCTTTCTTT.

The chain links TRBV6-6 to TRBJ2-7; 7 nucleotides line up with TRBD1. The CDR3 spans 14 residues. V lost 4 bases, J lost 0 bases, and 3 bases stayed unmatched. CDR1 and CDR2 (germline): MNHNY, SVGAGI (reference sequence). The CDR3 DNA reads TGTGCCAGCAGTTTACAGGGGTCCTCCTACGAGCAGTACTTC. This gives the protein CASSLQGSSYEQYF.

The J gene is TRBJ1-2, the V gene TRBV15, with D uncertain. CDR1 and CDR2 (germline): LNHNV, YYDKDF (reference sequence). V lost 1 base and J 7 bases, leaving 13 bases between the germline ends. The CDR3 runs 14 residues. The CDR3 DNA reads TGTGCCACCAGCAGAGCCGCAGAGGGTTTTGGCTACACCTTC. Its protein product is CATSRAAEGFGYTF. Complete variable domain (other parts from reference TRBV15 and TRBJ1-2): DAMVIQNPRYQVTQFGKPVTLSCSQTLNHNVMYWYQQKSSQAPKLLFHYYDKDFNNEADTPDNFQSRRPNTSFCFLDIRSPGLGDTAMYLCATSRAAEGFGYTFGSGTRLTVV.

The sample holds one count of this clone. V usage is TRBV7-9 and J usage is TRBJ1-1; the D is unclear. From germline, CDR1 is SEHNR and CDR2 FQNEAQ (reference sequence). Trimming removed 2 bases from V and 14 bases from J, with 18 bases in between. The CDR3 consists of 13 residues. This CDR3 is CASSLLFPDSVFF. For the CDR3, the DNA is TGTGCCAGCAGCTTACTATTTCCGGACTCAGTATTCTTT.

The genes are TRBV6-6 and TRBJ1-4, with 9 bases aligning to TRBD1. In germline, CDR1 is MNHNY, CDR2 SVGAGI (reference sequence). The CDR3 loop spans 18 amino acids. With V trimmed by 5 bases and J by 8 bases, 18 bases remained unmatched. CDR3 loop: CASSQGVSGTGRGEKLFF. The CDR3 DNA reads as TGTGCCAGCAGTCAGGGGGTCTCCGGGACAGGGAGAGGGGAAAAACTGTTTTTT.